The 13 T cell receptor beta chains below were found in one sample sequenced in a study of blood T cells in healthy people across ages. Next came a second PCR, run for roughly 6 to 11 cycles, which used a sample-barcoded 5' primer along with a J-beta primer mix. TCRdb reprocessed the 5' RACE reads with MiXCR, giving one entry per CDR3 protein. The sample records 1.5 million to 2 million distinct CDR3 sequences, less than 50% being singletons. Sequenced sample: blood. The source is a woman aged 40 to 49 in good health.

The CDR3 nucleotides read TGTGCCAGCAGCGCGGGGACTACGGGGGAGCAGTACTTC. Its protein is CASSAGTTGEQYF. The chain has TRBV18 and TRBJ2-7; the match to TRBD2 covers 7 bases. This CDR3 region has 13 residues. V shed 8 bases and J 7 bases; nucleotides not matched to a gene: 11. CDR1 and CDR2 (germline): KGHSH, LQKENI.

Only a few counts were recorded for this clonotype. V gene TRBV4-2 combines with J gene TRBJ2-3; the D is unclear. The V and J ends lost 5 bases and 5 bases respectively, with 17 bases between them. Germline V gene data show CDR1 as LGHNA and CDR2 as YNFKEQ. The CDR3 is made up of 15 amino acids. DNA of the CDR3: TGTGCCAGCAGCTCCCGAGATCAATCGGGAGATACGCAGTATTTT. Amino acid sequence: CASSSRDQSGDTQYF.

V and J are TRBV11-2 and TRBJ2-3; 8 nucleotides align to TRBD2. Trimming at V came to 4 bases and at J to 0 bases, leaving 6 bases not matched to a gene. From germline, CDR1 is SGHAT and CDR2 FQNNGV. The CDR3 is made up of 16 amino acids. This CDR3 is CASSSTGGGSTDTQYF. For the CDR3, the DNA is TGTGCCAGCAGCTCGACCGGGGGGGGTAGCACAGATACGCAGTATTTT.

The chain recombines TRBV6-5 with TRBJ2-3, with a tentative D call TRBD1 (6 bases). V was trimmed by 8 bases and J by 1 base, leaving 13 bases between them. Germline V CDR1 and CDR2: MNHEY, SVGAGI. The CDR3 sequence is 14 residues long. The CDR3 coding sequence is TGTGCCAGCCAACAGGGCAGGGGCACAGATACGCAGTATTTT. This sequence encodes CASQQGRGTDTQYF.

This clonotype was recorded a few times. This chain uses TRBV5-5 with TRBJ2-6, with D possibly TRBD1 on 5 matching bases. Germline V gene sequence: CDR1 SGHKS, CDR2 YYEKEE (reference sequence). CDR3 length equals 16 residues. The V end lost 0 bases, the J end lost 0 bases, and 7 bases lay between the germline ends. The CDR3 bases are TGTGCCAGCAGCTTGGACGACAGCTCTGGGGCCAACGTCCTGACTTTC. Translation: CASSLDDSSGANVLTF. Looking up the rest from reference TRBV5-5 and TRBJ2-6 gives the full variable domain: DAGVTQSPTHLIKTRGQQVTLRCSPISGHKSVSWYQQVLGQGPQFIFQYYEKEERGRGNFPDRFSARQFPNYSSELNVNALLLGDSALYLCASSLDDSSGANVLTFGAGSRLTVL.

This chain joins TRBV20-1 and TRBJ2-7; unclear D gene. The DNA end lines up better with TRBJ2-4; the J call may be wrong. This CDR3 spans 18 amino acids. Per the germline V gene, CDR1 is DFQATT and CDR2 is SNEGSKA (reference sequence). CDR3 amino acids: CSARARMAETWAKNIQYF. CDR3 coding DNA: TGCAGTGCTAGAGCCCGGATGGCGGAGACGTGGGCCAAAAACATTCAGTACTTC.

The chain couples TRBV29-1 to TRBJ2-1; possibly TRBD2 for D (5 bases). CDR1 and CDR2 (germline): SQVTM, ANQGSEA. V was trimmed by 6 bases and J by 9 bases, leaving 12 bases between them. The CDR3 sequence is 11 residues long. The CDR3: CSVGHAGEQFF. CDR3 DNA sequence: TGCAGCGTGGGCCATGCGGGTGAGCAGTTCTTC.

Written as DNA, the CDR3 is TGTGCCAGCCACCGCGGGGGGGCCTCGAGTGAGCAGTTCTTC. It translates to CASHRGGASSEQFF. The chain combines TRBV3-1 with TRBJ2-1; 9 bases line up with TRBD2. Germline CDR1 LGHDT, CDR2 YNNKEL (reference sequence). CDR3 length: 14 residues. The junction had 11 bases not matched to a gene; V was cut back by 8 bases and J by 9 bases.

This clonotype was observed a few times. The chain recombines TRBV10-3 with TRBJ1-6; TRBD1 is a possible D gene (6 bases). With 7 bases removed from V and 4 bases from J, the gap between germline ends came to 14 bases. The length of the CDR3 is 15 residues. CDR1 and CDR2 from the germline V gene are ENHRY and SYGVKD. The CDR3 spells CAITPGAGYNSPLHF. The CDR3, as DNA: TGTGCCATCACTCCAGGGGCAGGATATAATTCACCCCTCCACTTT.

This sequence joins TRBV2 and TRBJ1-5; 10 positions match TRBD1. This CDR3 contains 16 residues. Germline V lookup: CDR1 SNHLY, CDR2 FYNNEI. V was pared by 1 base and J by 6 bases, with 6 bases of the junction left unmatched. DNA of the CDR3: TGTGCCAGCAGTGAAGGGGACAGGGGATTCGGTCAGCCCCAGCATTTT. This translates into CASSEGDRGFGQPQHF.

The gene calls are TRBV7-9 and TRBJ1-1; 7 bases align to TRBD1. The V segment lost 5 bases and the J segment 5 bases; nucleotides outside the gene matches: 8. Per the germline V gene, CDR1 is SEHNR and CDR2 is FQNEAQ (reference sequence). The CDR3 extends over 14 amino acids. CDR3 in amino acids: CASSKDLQGTEAFF. The CDR3 nucleotides read TGTGCCAGCAGCAAAGATCTACAGGGGACTGAAGCTTTCTTT.

A few counts support this clonotype. This sequence joins TRBV5-1 and TRBJ2-1; 9 bases agree with TRBD2. Losses at the gene ends were 0 bases for V and 5 bases for J; bases not matched to a gene: 6. Germline assignment: CDR1 SGHRS and CDR2 YFSETQ. CDR3 size: 16 residues. CDR3 region: CASSLGSAGGNNEQFF. DNA for the CDR3: TGCGCCAGCAGCTTGGGTTCAGCGGGGGGAAACAATGAGCAGTTCTTC.

The J gene is TRBJ2-1, the V gene TRBV20-1; D is unresolved. Germline V lookup: CDR1 DFQATT, CDR2 SNEGSKA (reference sequence). V gave up 6 bases and J gave up 0 bases, with 12 bases separating them. The CDR3 is 14 amino acids. CDR3 sequence: CSAKPKSSYNEQFF. DNA for the CDR3: TGCAGTGCCAAGCCAAAAAGCTCCTACAATGAGCAGTTCTTC.